Below are 27 T cell receptor beta chains sequenced from a single sample in a study of vaccination effects on CD4 cells after COVID-19. Using immunoSEQ multiplex PCR, the repertoire was profiled, and TCRdb retains in-frame clones only, with some absent. The data hold about 71,000 clones, with approximately 70% observed a single time. ViraFEST assay sequencing came after antigen-specific CD4+ T cells were expanded with viral peptide pools. The culture ran for 10 days before CD4+ T cells were isolated. In the vaccine recipients, nucleocapsid antibodies were negative and there was no prior SARS-CoV-2 infection. The antigens of these receptors remain unknown. The input for sequencing was CD4+ T cells from PBMCs cultured with HCoV-OC43 spike peptides, taken before COVID-19 vaccination. Regarding subset: HCoV-OC43 spike overlapping peptide pool stimulation. These receptors all come from a human donor who received a COVID-19 vaccine.

The chain joins TRBV7-8 to TRBJ2-2; tentative D call: TRBD1 (5 bases). In germline, CDR1 is SGHVS, CDR2 FQNEAQ. Trimming took 6 bases from V and 1 from J, leaving 15 bases between them. The CDR3 runs to 16 residues. In DNA, the CDR3 is TGTGCCAGCAGATTACGAGGTCAGGGGAACACCGGGGAGCTGTTTTTT. As protein: CASRLRGQGNTGELFF. Drawing the rest from reference TRBV7-8 and TRBJ2-2, the complete variable domain is GAGVSQSPRYKVAKRGQDVALRCDPISGHVSLFWYQQALGQGPEFLTYFQNEAQLDKSGLPSDRFFAERPEGSVSTLKIQRTQQEDSAVYLCASRLRGQGNTGELFFGEGSRLTVL.

The chain uses TRBV18 and TRBJ1-4; TRBD1 matches at 8 bases. The trim removed 6 bases at V and 7 bases at J, leaving 7 bases unmatched. The CDR3 extends over 14 amino acids. Germline V gives CDR1 KGHSH, CDR2 LQKENI. The CDR3 sequence is CASSPDRAAEKLFF. As DNA, the CDR3 is TGTGCCAGCTCTCCGGACAGGGCGGCTGAAAAACTGTTTTTT.

This chain connects TRBV20-1 to TRBJ2-4; D is ambiguous. Germline V lookup: CDR1 DFQATT, CDR2 SNEGSKA (reference sequence). The CDR3 is 8 residues long. V gave up 6 bases and J gave up 9 bases, with 3 bases separating them. Here the CDR3 reads CSAGIQYF. DNA for the CDR3: TGCAGTGCGGGCATTCAGTACTTC.

The chain uses TRBV6-5 and TRBJ1-3; perhaps TRBD1 as D (5 bases). The V end lost 0 bases, the J end lost 2 bases, and 8 bases lay between the germline ends. This CDR3 is built from 15 residues. Germline lookup yields CDR1 MNHEY and CDR2 SVGAGI. In DNA form, the CDR3 reads TGTGCCAGCAGTTACTCAGGGGTGGCTGGAAACACCATATATTTT. Translated: CASSYSGVAGNTIYF.

CDR3 sequence (DNA): TGTGCCAGCAGCTCACCGGGACAGGGGGTTCCAATCCTCCACTTT. It encodes CASSSPGQGVPILHF. The rearrangement uses TRBV5-6 and TRBJ1-6; TRBD1 matches at 11 bases. The CDR3 extends over 15 amino acids. Germline-derived CDR1 and CDR2 are SGHDT and YYEEEE. The V gene end was trimmed by 3 bases and the J gene end by 15 bases; junction bases not matched to a gene: 11.

The rearrangement joins TRBV5-1 to TRBJ2-3; D not certain. V dropped 0 bases and J dropped 0 bases, with 2 bases sitting between them. The CDR3 consists of 13 residues. Germline V lookup: CDR1 SGHRS, CDR2 YFSETQ. The CDR3 DNA sequence: TGCGCCAGCAGCTTGGAAAGCACAGATACGCAGTATTTT. It codes for CASSLESTDTQYF.

The rearrangement links TRBV6-2 or TRBV6-3 to TRBJ2-2; 9 positions match TRBD1. The CDR3 contains 15 residues. Looked up from germline, CDR1 is MNHEY and CDR2 is SVGEGT. V shed 4 bases and J 9 bases; nucleotides not matched to a gene: 9. CDR3 amino acids: CASSFDRGKARELFF. CDR3 DNA sequence: TGTGCCAGCAGTTTCGACAGGGGGAAGGCGAGGGAGCTGTTTTTT.

V gene TRBV2 combines with J gene TRBJ1-2; TRBD1 matches 7 bases. V dropped 6 bases and J dropped 3; count of bases not matched to a gene: 10. CDR3 length equals 15 residues. Per the germline V gene, CDR1 is SNHLY and CDR2 is FYNNEI. The CDR3 DNA follows: TGTGCCAGCAGGAGGGGCAGGGGGGTTGACTATGGCTACACCTTC. This translates into CASRRGRGVDYGYTF. Drawing the rest from reference TRBV2 and TRBJ1-2, the complete variable domain is EPEVTQTPSHQVTQMGQEVILRCVPISNHLYFYWYRQILGQKVEFLVSFYNNEISEKSEIFDDQFSVERPDGSNFTLKIRSTKLEDSAMYFCASRRGRGVDYGYTFGSGTRLTVV.

This clone has a handful of counts. The chain links TRBV7-6 to TRBJ1-4; TRBD1 matches at 7 bases. The CDR3 loop spans 16 amino acids. Germline assignment: CDR1 SGHVS and CDR2 FNYEAQ. V was clipped by 1 base and J by 7 bases; unmatched bases: 9. This CDR3 reads CASSLGIPGTAEKLFF. CDR3 nucleotides: TGTGCCAGCAGCTTAGGCATTCCCGGGACAGCTGAAAAACTGTTTTTT. Complete variable domain (other parts from reference TRBV7-6 and TRBJ1-4): GAGVSQSPRYKVTKRGQDVALRCDPISGHVSLYWYRQALGQGPEFLTYFNYEAQQDKSGLPNDRFSAERPEGSISTLTIQRTEQRDSAMYRCASSLGIPGTAEKLFFGSGTQLSVL.

The chain carries TRBV5-4 and TRBJ1-1, with 9 bases identical to TRBD1. Trimming at V came to 4 bases and at J to 1 base, leaving 8 bases not matched to a gene. The CDR3 is made up of 16 amino acids. Per the germline V gene, CDR1 is SGHNT and CDR2 is YYREEE (reference sequence). The CDR3 here is CASSGNRGPGNTEAFF. The CDR3 DNA follows: TGTGCCAGCAGCGGTAACAGGGGGCCGGGGAACACTGAAGCTTTCTTT.

The V call is TRBV4-1, the J call TRBJ2-2; D call uncertain. The CDR3 is 15 amino acids. V was pared by 0 bases and J by 1 base, with 6 bases between. The germline V gene encodes CDR1 MGHRA and CDR2 YSYEKL. This chain's CDR3 is CASSQEDRNTGELFF. CDR3 sequence (DNA): TGCGCCAGCAGCCAAGAAGACCGGAACACCGGGGAGCTGTTTTTT.

The rearrangement uses TRBV30 and TRBJ1-5; maybe TRBD1 (5 bases). CDR1 and CDR2 from the germline V gene are GTSNPN and SVGIG (reference sequence). This CDR3 has 13 amino acids. Trimming took 2 bases from V and 7 from J, leaving 12 bases between them. CDR3 nucleotide sequence: TGTGCCTGGAGTCCAACGAGGGGACAGCCCCAGCATTTT. It translates to CAWSPTRGQPQHF. The complete variable domain, with remaining parts taken from reference TRBV30 and TRBJ1-5, reads SQTIHQWPATLVQPVGSPLSLECTVEGTSNPNLYWYRQAAGRGLQLLFYSVGIGQISSEVPQNLSASRPQDRQFILSSKKLLLSDSGFYLCAWSPTRGQPQHFGDGTRLSIL.

This clone was seen once. The chain joins TRBV5-1 to TRBJ1-2; TRBD1 might be the D (6 bases). Trimming pared 2 bases from V and 6 bases from J, leaving 11 bases between. Germline lookup yields CDR1 SGHRS and CDR2 YFSETQ. This CDR3 has 13 amino acids. CDR3: CASSLGGVNGYTF. DNA of the CDR3: TGCGCCAGCAGCTTAGGGGGAGTCAATGGCTACACCTTC.

V and J are TRBV5-1 and TRBJ2-2; 7 nucleotides align to TRBD1. Germline V gene data show CDR1 as SGHRS and CDR2 as YFSETQ. The CDR3 contains 17 residues. Trimming at V came to 0 bases and at J to 3 bases, leaving 8 bases not matched to a gene. CDR3 bases: TGCGCCAGCAGCTTGGCCCCGGTAGGGGGCGACACCGGGGAGCTGTTTTTT. Protein product: CASSLAPVGGDTGELFF.

J is TRBJ1-1 and V is TRBV5-6, with a weak D call TRBD1 (6 bases). Trimming removed 7 bases from V and 1 base from J, with 14 bases in between. Germline V gives CDR1 SGHDT, CDR2 YYEEEE. This CDR3 is 14 amino acids long. The CDR3 nucleotides read TGTGCCAGCGGACAGACCGGGAAGAACACTGAAGCTTTCTTT. Encoded protein: CASGQTGKNTEAFF.

The V and J genes are TRBV2 and TRBJ2-2; D not resolved. The germline gives CDR1 SNHLY, CDR2 FYNNEI. This CDR3 is 11 amino acids long. V lost 10 bases and J lost 6, with 9 bases in between. CDR3 residues: CATSRSGELFF. CDR3 coding DNA: TGTGCCACCTCAAGGTCCGGGGAGCTGTTTTTT.

This rearrangement joins TRBV27 to TRBJ1-2, with TRBD1 as a possible D gene (6 bases). CDR1 and CDR2 from the germline V gene are MNHEY and SMNVEV (reference sequence). This CDR3 contains 13 residues. Between the trimmed V and J ends, which lost 5 bases and 6 bases, there was a span of 13 bases. CDR3 nucleotide sequence: TGTGCCAGCAGTCCCCGGACAGCGGATGGCTACACCTTC. This gives the protein CASSPRTADGYTF.

This clone has more than one count but fewer than ten. The chain carries TRBV5-4 and TRBJ1-1; TRBD1 is a possible D gene (5 bases). The germline V gene has CDR1 SGHNT and CDR2 YYREEE (reference sequence). V lost 3 bases and J lost 1, with 13 bases in between. CDR3 size: 15 residues. The DNA of the CDR3 is TGTGCCAGCAGCTCCCCCGGGACCGGGAACACTGAAGCTTTCTTT. Its translation: CASSSPGTGNTEAFF.

The chain uses TRBV5-1 and TRBJ2-5; 8 positions match TRBD2. V shed 0 bases, J shed 0 bases, and the junction held 4 bases outside the gene matches. The germline gives CDR1 SGHRS, CDR2 YFSETQ. The CDR3 consists of 16 residues. The CDR3 sequence: CASSLGPAGDQETQYF. The CDR3 region has the DNA TGCGCCAGCAGCTTGGGCCCAGCGGGGGACCAAGAGACCCAGTACTTC.

The chain recombines TRBV6-5 with TRBJ2-3; no reliable D call. CDR1 MNHEY and CDR2 SVGAGI come from the germline V gene. CDR3 length: 13 amino acids. V gave up 0 bases and J gave up 7 bases, with 8 bases separating them. CDR3 DNA sequence: TGTGCCAGCAGTTACTCGAGAGCCTATACGCAGTATTTT. Protein sequence: CASSYSRAYTQYF.

V is TRBV30 and J is TRBJ1-2; 7 bases are a match to TRBD1. The V segment lost 2 bases and the J segment 7 bases; nucleotides outside the gene matches: 13. There are 15 residues in the CDR3. From germline, CDR1 is GTSNPN and CDR2 SVGIG (reference sequence). CDR3 DNA sequence: TGTGCCTGGAGTTCATCTAGACAGGGAACGAGTGGCTACACCTTC. It encodes CAWSSSRQGTSGYTF.

The V and J genes are TRBV7-9 and TRBJ1-6; 9 bases fit TRBD1. Germline V lookup: CDR1 SEHNR, CDR2 FQNEAQ (reference sequence). This CDR3 region has 14 residues. The ends lost 6 bases at V and 8 bases at J; junction bases unmatched: 5. Written as DNA, the CDR3 is TGTGCCAGCAGAGCACAGGGGGCGCATTCACCCCTCCACTTT. This gives the protein CASRAQGAHSPLHF.

V gene TRBV5-1 combines with J gene TRBJ2-7; TRBD1 might be the D (5 bases). Germline V lookup: CDR1 SGHRS, CDR2 YFSETQ. The CDR3 has 15 amino acids. V was clipped by 4 bases and J by 0 bases, with 14 bases between them. CDR3 region: CASSPGQGSSYEQYV. The CDR3 DNA is TGCGCCAGCAGCCCCGGGCAGGGTAGCTCCTACGAGCAGTACGTC.

In this sample, this clone turned up a few times. This chain links TRBV10-1 with TRBJ1-5, with D possibly being TRBD1 (6 bases). CDR3 length equals 13 residues. Germline CDR1 reads WNHNN; CDR2 reads SYGVQD (reference sequence). Trimming shortened V by 3 bases and J by 6 bases, and 9 bases separated the two germline ends. The CDR3 sequence is CASSETGFQPQHF. CDR3 nucleotide sequence: TGCGCCAGCAGTGAAACAGGGTTTCAGCCCCAGCATTTT.

The rearrangement joins TRBV19 to TRBJ1-2; D possibly corresponds to TRBD1 (6 bases). The V end was cut by 2 bases, the J end by 1 base, with 17 bases between. This CDR3 comprises 17 residues. CDR1 is LNHDA and CDR2 is SQIVND in the germline V gene (reference sequence). DNA of the CDR3: TGTGCCAGTAGTATACCGGCCCGCGGACAGATTAACTATGGCTACACCTTC. Translating gives CASSIPARGQINYGYTF.

V and J are TRBV5-4 and TRBJ2-4; possibly TRBD1 or TRBD2 for D (6 bases each). The CDR3 length is 16 residues. CDR1 and CDR2 (germline): SGHNT, YYREEE (reference sequence). The V and J ends lost 2 bases and 6 bases respectively, with 18 bases between them. CDR3 DNA: TGTGCCAGCAGCTTTAGTTTGGGGGGCGCGGGAAACATTCAGTACTTC. As protein: CASSFSLGGAGNIQYF.

V usage is TRBV29-1 and J usage is TRBJ2-5; D gene ambiguous. In germline, CDR1 is SQVTM, CDR2 ANQGSEA. The V end was cut by 1 base, the J end by 5 bases, with 8 bases between. The CDR3 totals 12 residues. The CDR3 here is CSVEVLSETQYF. CDR3 DNA: TGCAGCGTTGAAGTCCTATCGGAGACCCAGTACTTC.